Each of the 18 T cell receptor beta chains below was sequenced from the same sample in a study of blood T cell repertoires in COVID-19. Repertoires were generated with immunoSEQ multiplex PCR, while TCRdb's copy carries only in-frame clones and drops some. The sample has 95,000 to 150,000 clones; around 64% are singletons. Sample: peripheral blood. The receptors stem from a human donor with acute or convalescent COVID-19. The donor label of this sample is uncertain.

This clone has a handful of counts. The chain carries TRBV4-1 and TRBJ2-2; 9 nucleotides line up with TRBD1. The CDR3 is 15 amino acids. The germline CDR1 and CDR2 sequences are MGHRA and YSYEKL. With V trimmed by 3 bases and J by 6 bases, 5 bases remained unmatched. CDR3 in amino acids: CASSHWDREAGELFF. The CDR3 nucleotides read TGCGCCAGCAGCCACTGGGACAGGGAGGCCGGGGAGCTGTTTTTT.

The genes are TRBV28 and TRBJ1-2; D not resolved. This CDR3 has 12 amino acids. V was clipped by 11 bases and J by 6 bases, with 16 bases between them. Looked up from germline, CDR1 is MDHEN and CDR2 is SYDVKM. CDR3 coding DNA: TGTGCCTCCGACCGCGTGGGCCATGGCTACACCTTC. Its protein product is CASDRVGHGYTF.

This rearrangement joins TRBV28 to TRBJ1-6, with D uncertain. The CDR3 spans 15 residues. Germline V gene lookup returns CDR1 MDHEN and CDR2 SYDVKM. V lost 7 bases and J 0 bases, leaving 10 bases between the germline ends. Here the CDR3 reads CASTGLSSYNSPLHF. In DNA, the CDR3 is TGTGCCAGCACGGGGTTGAGCTCCTATAATTCACCCCTCCACTTT.

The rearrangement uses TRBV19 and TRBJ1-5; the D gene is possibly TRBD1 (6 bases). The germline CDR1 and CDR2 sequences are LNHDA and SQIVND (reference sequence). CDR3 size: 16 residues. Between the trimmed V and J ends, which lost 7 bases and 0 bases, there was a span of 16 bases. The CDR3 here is CASIGPGTTSNQPQHF. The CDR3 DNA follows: TGTGCCAGTATAGGCCCGGGGACAACTAGCAATCAGCCCCAGCATTTT. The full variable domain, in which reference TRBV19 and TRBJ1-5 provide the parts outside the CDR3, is DGGITQSPKYLFRKEGQNVTLSCEQNLNHDAMYWYRQDPGQGLRLIYYSQIVNDFQKGDIAEGYSVSREKKESFPLTVTSAQKNPTAFYLCASIGPGTTSNQPQHFGDGTRLSIL.

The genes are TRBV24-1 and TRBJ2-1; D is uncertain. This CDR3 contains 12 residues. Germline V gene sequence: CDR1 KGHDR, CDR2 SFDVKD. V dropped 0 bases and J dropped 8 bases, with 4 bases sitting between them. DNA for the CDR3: TGTGCCACCAGTGATTTGTTAGATGAGCAGTTCTTC. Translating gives CATSDLLDEQFF.

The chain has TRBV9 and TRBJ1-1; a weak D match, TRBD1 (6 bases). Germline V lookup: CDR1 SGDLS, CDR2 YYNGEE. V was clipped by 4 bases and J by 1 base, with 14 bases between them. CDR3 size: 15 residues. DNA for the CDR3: TGTGCCAGCAGCCCACAAACGACAGGGAACACTGAAGCTTTCTTT. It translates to CASSPQTTGNTEAFF.

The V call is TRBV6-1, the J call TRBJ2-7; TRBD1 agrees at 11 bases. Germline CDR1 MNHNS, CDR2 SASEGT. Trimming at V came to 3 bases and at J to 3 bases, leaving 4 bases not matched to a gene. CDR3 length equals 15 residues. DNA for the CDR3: TGTGCCAGCAGTGATGTGGGACAGGGGGTCTACGAGCAGTACTTC. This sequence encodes CASSDVGQGVYEQYF.

CDR3 DNA: TGTGCCAGCAGCTTGATGGGGCTAGCGGGGACAGAGACCCAGTACTTC. Protein: CASSLMGLAGTETQYF. The V and J genes are TRBV5-6 and TRBJ2-5; TRBD2 aligns across 9 bases. V shed 1 base and J 4 bases; nucleotides not matched to a gene: 8. The V gene's germline CDR1 is SGHDT and CDR2 YYEEEE. CDR3 length: 16 amino acids. Combining the CDR3 with reference TRBV5-6 and TRBJ2-5 gives the whole variable domain DAGVTQSPTHLIKTRGQQVTLRCSPKSGHDTVSWYQQALGQGPQFIFQYYEEEERQRGNFPDRFSGHQFPNYSSELNVNALLLGDSALYLCASSLMGLAGTETQYFGPGTRLLVL.

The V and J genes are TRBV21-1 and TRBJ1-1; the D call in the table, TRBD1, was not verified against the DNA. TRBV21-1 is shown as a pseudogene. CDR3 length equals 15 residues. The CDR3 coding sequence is TGTGCCAGCAGCCCCCCGGGACAGGGGTTCACTGAAGCTTTCTTT. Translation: CASSPPGQGFTEAFF.

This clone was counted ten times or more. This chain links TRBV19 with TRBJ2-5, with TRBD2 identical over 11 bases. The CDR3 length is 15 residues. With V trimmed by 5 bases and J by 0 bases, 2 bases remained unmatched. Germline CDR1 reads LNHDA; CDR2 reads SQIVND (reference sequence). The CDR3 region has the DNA TGTGCCAGTAGTTTACTAGCGGGGGACCAAGAGACCCAGTACTTC. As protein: CASSLLAGDQETQYF.

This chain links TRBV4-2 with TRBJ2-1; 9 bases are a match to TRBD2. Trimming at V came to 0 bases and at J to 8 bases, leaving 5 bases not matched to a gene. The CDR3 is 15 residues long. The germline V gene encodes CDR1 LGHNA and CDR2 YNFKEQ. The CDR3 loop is CASSQDNIAGDEQFF. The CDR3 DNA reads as TGTGCCAGCAGCCAAGATAACATAGCGGGGGATGAGCAGTTCTTC.

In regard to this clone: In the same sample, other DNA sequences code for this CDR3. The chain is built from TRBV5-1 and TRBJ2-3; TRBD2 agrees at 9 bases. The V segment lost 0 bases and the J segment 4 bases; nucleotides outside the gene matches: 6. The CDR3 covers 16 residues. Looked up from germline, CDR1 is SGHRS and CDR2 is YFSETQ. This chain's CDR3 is CASSLVAGGPADTQYF. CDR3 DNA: TGCGCCAGCAGCTTGGTGGCGGGGGGGCCCGCAGATACGCAGTATTTT.

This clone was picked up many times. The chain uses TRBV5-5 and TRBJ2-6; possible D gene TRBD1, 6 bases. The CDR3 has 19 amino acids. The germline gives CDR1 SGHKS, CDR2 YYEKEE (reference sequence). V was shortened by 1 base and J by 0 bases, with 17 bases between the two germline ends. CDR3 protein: CASSLLRGHANSGANVLTF. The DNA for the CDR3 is TGTGCCAGCAGCTTGTTACGGGGACATGCAAACTCTGGGGCCAACGTCCTGACTTTC.

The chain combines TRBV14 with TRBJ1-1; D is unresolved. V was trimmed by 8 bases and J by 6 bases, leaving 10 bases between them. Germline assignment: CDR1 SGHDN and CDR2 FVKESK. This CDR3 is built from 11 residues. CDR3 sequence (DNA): TGTGCCAGCTCGGGGTTAGCTGAAGCTTTCTTT. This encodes CASSGLAEAFF.

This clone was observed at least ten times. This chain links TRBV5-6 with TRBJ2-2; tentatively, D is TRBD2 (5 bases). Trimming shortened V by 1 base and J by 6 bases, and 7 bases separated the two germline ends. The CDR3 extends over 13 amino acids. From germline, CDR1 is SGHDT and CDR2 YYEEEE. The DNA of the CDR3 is TGTGCCAGCAGCTTGTTGAGGGCCGGGGAGCTGTTTTTT. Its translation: CASSLLRAGELFF.

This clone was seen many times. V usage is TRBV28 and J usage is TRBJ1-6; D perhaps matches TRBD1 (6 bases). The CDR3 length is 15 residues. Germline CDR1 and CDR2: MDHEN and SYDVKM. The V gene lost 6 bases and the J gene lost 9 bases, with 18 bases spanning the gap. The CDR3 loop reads CASSLTGTSTSPLHF. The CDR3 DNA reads TGTGCCAGCAGCTTGACCGGGACATCGACTTCACCCCTCCACTTT.

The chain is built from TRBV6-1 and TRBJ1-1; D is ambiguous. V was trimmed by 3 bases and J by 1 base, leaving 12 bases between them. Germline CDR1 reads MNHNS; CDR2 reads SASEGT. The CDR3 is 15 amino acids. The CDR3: CASSDAGLGNTEAFF. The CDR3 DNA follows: TGTGCCAGCAGTGACGCGGGGTTGGGGAACACTGAAGCTTTCTTT.

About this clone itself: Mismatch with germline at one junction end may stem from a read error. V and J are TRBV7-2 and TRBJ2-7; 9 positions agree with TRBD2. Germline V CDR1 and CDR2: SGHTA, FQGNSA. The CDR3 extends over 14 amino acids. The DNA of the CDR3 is TGTGCCAGCAGCTTAAGTTACGGCGGGGGGGAAGGGCACTTC. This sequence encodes CASSLSYGGGEGHF.